This TCR beta chain stems from a study of blood T cell repertoires in COVID-19. Study details: The samples span acute and convalescent COVID-19 from the United States, Italy and Spain.

The CDR3 contains 13 residues. The V end lost 6 bases, the J end lost 5 bases, and 14 bases lay between the germline ends. Germline assignment: CDR1 SNHLY and CDR2 FYNNEI. The repertoire was sequenced with immunoSEQ multiplex PCR; TCRdb's copy has only in-frame clones and lacks some. The table records some 93,000 clones, around 86% of them present only once. The source of this sequence is a man between 45 and 60 years old with acute or convalescent COVID-19. The chain uses TRBV2 and TRBJ2-7; D possibly corresponds to TRBD1 (6 bases). The sequenced sample consisted of peripheral blood. CDR3: CASRAQGFHEQYF. CDR3 coding DNA: TGTGCCAGCAGAGCACAGGGCTTCCACGAGCAGTACTTC.